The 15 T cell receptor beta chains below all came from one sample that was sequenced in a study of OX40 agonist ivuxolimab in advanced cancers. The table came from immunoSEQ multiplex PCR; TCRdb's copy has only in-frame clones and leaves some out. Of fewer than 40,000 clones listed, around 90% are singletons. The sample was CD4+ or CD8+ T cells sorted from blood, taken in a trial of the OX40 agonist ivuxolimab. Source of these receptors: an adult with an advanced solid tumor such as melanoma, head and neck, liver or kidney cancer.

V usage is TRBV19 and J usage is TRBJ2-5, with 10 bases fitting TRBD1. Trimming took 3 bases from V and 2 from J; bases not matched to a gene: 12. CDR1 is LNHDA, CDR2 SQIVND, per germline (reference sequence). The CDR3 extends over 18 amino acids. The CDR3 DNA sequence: TGTGCCAGTAGTATGTCTCTTGGGGGGACAGGGGTTCAAGAGACCCAGTACTTC. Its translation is CASSMSLGGTGVQETQYF. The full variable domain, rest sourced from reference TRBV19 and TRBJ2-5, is DGGITQSPKYLFRKEGQNVTLSCEQNLNHDAMYWYRQDPGQGLRLIYYSQIVNDFQKGDIAEGYSVSREKKESFPLTVTSAQKNPTAFYLCASSMSLGGTGVQETQYFGPGTRLLVL.

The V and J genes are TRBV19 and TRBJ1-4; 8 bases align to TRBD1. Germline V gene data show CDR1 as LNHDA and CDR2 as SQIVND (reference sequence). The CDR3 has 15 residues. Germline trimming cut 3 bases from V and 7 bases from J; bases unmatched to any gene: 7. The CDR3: CASSISDRGGEKLFF. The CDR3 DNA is TGTGCCAGTAGTATCTCAGACAGGGGTGGTGAAAAACTGTTTTTT. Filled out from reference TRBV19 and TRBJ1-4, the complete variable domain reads DGGITQSPKYLFRKEGQNVTLSCEQNLNHDAMYWYRQDPGQGLRLIYYSQIVNDFQKGDIAEGYSVSREKKESFPLTVTSAQKNPTAFYLCASSISDRGGEKLFFGSGTQLSVL.

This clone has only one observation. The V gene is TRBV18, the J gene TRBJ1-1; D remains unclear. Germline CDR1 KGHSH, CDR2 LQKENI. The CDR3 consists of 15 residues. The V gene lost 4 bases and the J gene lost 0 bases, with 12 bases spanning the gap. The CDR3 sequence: CASSRDDQMNTEAFF. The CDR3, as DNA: TGTGCCAGCTCACGAGACGATCAGATGAACACTGAAGCTTTCTTT.

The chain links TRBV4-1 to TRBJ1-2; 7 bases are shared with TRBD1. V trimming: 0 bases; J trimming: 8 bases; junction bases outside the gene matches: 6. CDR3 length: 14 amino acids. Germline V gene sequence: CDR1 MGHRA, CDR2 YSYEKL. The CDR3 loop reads CASSQDEGAWGYTF. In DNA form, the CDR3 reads TGCGCCAGCAGCCAAGATGAGGGGGCTTGGGGCTACACCTTC.

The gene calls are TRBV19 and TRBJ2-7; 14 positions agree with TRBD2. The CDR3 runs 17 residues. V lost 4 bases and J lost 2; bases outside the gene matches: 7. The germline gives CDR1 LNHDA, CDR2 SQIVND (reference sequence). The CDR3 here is CASSTTSGGAGTYEQYF. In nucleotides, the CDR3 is TGTGCCAGTAGTACGACTAGCGGGGGGGCCGGAACCTACGAGCAGTACTTC.

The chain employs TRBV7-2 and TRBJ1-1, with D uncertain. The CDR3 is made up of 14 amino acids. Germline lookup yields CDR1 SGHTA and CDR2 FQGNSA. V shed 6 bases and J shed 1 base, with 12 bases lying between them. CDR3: CASSLESRNTEAFF. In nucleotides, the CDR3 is TGTGCCAGCAGTCTGGAGTCAAGGAACACTGAAGCTTTCTTT.

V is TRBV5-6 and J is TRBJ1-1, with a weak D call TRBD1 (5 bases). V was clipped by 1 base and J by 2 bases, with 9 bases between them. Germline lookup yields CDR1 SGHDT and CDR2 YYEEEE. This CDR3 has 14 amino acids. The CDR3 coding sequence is TGTGCCAGCAGCTTGAGAGGGGACAACACTGAAGCTTTCTTT. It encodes CASSLRGDNTEAFF.

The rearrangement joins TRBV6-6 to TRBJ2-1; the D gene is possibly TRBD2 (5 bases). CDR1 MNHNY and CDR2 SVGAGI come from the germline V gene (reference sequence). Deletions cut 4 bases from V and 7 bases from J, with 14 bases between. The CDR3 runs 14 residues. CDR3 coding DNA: TGTGCCAGCAGTTCGGCCTCGACGGGGAATGAGCAGTTCTTC. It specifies CASSSASTGNEQFF.

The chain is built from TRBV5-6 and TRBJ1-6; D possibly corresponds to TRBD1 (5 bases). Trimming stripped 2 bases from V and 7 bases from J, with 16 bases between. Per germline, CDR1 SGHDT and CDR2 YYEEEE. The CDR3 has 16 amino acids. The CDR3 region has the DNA TGTGCCAGCAGCTTCGGAATGGAGGGGCGAAATTCACCCCTCCACTTT. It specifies CASSFGMEGRNSPLHF.

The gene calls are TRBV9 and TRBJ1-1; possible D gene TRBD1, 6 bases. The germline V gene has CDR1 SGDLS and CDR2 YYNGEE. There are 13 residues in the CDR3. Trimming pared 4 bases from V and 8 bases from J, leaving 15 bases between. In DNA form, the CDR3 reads TGTGCCAGCAGCCCCCGGGGCAGGGGCGAAGCTTTCTTT. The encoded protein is CASSPRGRGEAFF.

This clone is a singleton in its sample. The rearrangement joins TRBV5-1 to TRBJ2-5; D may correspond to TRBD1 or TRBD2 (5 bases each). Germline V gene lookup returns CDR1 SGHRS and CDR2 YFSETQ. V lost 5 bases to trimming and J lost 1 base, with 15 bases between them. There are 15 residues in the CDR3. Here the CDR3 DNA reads TGCGCCAGCAGTTCTCGGCCGGGGCCCCAAGAGACCCAGTACTTC. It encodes CASSSRPGPQETQYF. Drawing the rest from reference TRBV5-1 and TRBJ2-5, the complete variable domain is KAGVTQTPRYLIKTRGQQVTLSCSPISGHRSVSWYQQTPGQGLQFLFEYFSETQRNKGNFPGRFSGRQFSNSRSEMNVSTLELGDSALYLCASSSRPGPQETQYFGPGTRLLVL.

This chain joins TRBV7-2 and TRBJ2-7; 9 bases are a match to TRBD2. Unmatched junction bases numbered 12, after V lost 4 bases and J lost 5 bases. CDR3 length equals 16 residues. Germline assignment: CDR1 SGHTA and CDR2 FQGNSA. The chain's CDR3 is CASSSSSIAGVHEQYF. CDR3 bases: TGTGCCAGCAGCTCTTCCTCTATAGCGGGGGTCCACGAGCAGTACTTC.

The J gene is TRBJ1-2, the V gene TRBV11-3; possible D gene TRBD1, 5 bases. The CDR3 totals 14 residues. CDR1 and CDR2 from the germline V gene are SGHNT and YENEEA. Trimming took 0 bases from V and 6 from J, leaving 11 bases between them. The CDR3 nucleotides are TGTGCCAGCAGCTTAGATGGGACGGGGCATGGCTACACCTTC. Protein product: CASSLDGTGHGYTF.

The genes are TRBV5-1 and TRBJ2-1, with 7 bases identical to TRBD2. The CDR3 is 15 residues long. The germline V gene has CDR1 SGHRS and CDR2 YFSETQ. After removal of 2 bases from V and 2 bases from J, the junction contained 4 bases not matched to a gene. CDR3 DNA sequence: TGCGCCAGCAGCTTAGGGCGGGGGACCTACAATGAGCAGTTCTTC. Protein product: CASSLGRGTYNEQFF. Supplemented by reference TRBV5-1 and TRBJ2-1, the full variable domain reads KAGVTQTPRYLIKTRGQQVTLSCSPISGHRSVSWYQQTPGQGLQFLFEYFSETQRNKGNFPGRFSGRQFSNSRSEMNVSTLELGDSALYLCASSLGRGTYNEQFFGPGTRLTVL.

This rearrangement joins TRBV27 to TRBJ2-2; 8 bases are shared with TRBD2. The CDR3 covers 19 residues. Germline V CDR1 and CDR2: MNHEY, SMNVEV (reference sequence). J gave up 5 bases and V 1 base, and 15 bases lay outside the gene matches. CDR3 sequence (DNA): TGTGCCAGCAGTTTATTCTACACAACTAGCGTAGCGGGGACCGGGGAGCTGTTTTTT. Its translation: CASSLFYTTSVAGTGELFF.